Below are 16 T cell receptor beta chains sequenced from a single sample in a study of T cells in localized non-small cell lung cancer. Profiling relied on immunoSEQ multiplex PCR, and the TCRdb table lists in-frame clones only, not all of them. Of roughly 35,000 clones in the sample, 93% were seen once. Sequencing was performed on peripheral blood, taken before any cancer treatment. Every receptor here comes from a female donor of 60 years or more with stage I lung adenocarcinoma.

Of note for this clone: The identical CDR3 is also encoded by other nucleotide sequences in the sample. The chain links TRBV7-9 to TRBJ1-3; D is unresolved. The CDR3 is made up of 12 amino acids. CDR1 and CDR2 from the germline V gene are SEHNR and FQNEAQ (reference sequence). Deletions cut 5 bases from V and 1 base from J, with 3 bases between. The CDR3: CASSLSGNTIYF. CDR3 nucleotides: TGTGCCAGCAGCCTATCTGGAAACACCATATATTTT.

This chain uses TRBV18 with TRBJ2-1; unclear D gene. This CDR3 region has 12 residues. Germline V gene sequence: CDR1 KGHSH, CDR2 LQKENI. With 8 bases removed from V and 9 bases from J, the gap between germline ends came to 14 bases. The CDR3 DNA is TGTGCCAGCGGACCTGGGATCGGTGAGCAGTTCTTC. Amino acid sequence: CASGPGIGEQFF.

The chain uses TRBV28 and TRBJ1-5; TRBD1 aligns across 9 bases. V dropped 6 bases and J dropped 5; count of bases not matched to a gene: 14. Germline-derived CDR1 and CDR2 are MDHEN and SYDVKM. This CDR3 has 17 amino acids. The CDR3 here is CASSLRSGTGNYQPQHF. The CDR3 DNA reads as TGTGCCAGCAGCCTAAGATCCGGGACAGGGAATTATCAGCCCCAGCATTTT.

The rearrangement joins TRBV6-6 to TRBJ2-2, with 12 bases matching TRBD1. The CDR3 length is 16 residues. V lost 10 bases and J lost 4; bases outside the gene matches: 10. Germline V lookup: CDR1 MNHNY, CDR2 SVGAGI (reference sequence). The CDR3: CATPRDRGQSTGELFF. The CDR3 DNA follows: TGTGCCACCCCCCGGGACAGGGGGCAGAGCACCGGGGAGCTGTTTTTT.

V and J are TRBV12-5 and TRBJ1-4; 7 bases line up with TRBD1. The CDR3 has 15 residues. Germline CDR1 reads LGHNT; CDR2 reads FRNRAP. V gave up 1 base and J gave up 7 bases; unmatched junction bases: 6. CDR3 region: CASGLASGQREKLFF. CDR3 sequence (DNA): TGTGCTAGTGGTTTGGCCTCGGGACAGCGTGAAAAACTGTTTTTT.

CDR3 sequence: CASKIVGSETQYF. The CDR3 nucleotides read TGTGCCAGCAAGATAGTTGGTTCGGAGACCCAGTACTTC. The chain joins TRBV27 to TRBJ2-5; D is unclear. Germline lookup yields CDR1 MNHEY and CDR2 SMNVEV (reference sequence). This CDR3 is built from 13 residues. V shed 7 bases and J shed 5 bases, with 14 bases lying between them.

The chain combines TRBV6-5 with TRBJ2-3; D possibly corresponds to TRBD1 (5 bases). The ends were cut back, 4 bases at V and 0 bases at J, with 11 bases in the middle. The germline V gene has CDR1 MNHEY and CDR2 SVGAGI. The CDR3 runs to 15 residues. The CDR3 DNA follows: TGTGCCAGCAGTTTGACAGTTCCTAGCACAGATACGCAGTATTTT. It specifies CASSLTVPSTDTQYF.

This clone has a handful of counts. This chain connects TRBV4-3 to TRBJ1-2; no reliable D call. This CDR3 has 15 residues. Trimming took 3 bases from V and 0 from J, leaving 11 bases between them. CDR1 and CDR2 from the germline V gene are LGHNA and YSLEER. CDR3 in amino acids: CASSHLDTSNYGYTF. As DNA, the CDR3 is TGCGCCAGCAGCCATCTTGACACGTCTAACTATGGCTACACCTTC.

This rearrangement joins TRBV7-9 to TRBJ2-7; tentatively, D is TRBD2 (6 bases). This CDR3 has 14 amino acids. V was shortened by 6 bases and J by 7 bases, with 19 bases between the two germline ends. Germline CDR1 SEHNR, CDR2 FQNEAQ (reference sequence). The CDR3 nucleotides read TGTGCCAGCAGTTTGGACGGGAGTCCGGGAGAGCAGTACTTC. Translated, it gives CASSLDGSPGEQYF.

This CDR3 is CASSLTGTPAYNEQFF. The CDR3 DNA reads TGTGCCAGCAGCTTAACCGGGACTCCCGCCTACAATGAGCAGTTCTTC. This chain links TRBV7-3 with TRBJ2-1, with D perhaps TRBD2 (6 bases). From germline, CDR1 is SGHTA and CDR2 FQGTGA. Trimming stripped 0 bases from V and 2 bases from J, with 11 bases between. There are 16 residues in the CDR3. The whole variable domain, filled in from reference TRBV7-3 and TRBJ2-1, reads GAGVSQTPSNKVTEKGKYVELRCDPISGHTALYWYRQSLGQGPEFLIYFQGTGAADDSGLPNDRFFAVRPEGSVSTLKIQRTERGDSAVYLCASSLTGTPAYNEQFFGPGTRLTVL.

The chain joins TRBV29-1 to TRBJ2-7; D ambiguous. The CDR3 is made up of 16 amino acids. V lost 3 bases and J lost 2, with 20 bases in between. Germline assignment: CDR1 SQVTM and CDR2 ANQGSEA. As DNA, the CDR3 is TGCAGCGTTGATATCGGGCAGTTGGTTCTAACCTACGAGCAGTACGTC. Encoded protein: CSVDIGQLVLTYEQYV.

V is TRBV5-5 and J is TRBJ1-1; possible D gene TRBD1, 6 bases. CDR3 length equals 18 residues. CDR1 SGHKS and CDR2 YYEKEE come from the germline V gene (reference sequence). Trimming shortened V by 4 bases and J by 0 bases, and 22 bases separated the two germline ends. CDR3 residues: CASSRWATGTSMNTEAFF. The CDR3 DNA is TGTGCCAGCAGCCGGTGGGCCACCGGGACATCGATGAACACTGAAGCTTTCTTT. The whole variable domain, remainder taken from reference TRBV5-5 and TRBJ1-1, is DAGVTQSPTHLIKTRGQQVTLRCSPISGHKSVSWYQQVLGQGPQFIFQYYEKEERGRGNFPDRFSARQFPNYSSELNVNALLLGDSALYLCASSRWATGTSMNTEAFFGQGTRLTVV.

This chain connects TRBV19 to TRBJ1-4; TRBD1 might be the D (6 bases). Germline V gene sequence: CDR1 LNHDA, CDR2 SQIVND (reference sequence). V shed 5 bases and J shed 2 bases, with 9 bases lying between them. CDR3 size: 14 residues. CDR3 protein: CASSWTATNEKLFF. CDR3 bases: TGTGCCAGTAGTTGGACAGCTACTAATGAAAAACTGTTTTTT. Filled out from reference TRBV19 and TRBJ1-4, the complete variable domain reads DGGITQSPKYLFRKEGQNVTLSCEQNLNHDAMYWYRQDPGQGLRLIYYSQIVNDFQKGDIAEGYSVSREKKESFPLTVTSAQKNPTAFYLCASSWTATNEKLFFGSGTQLSVL.

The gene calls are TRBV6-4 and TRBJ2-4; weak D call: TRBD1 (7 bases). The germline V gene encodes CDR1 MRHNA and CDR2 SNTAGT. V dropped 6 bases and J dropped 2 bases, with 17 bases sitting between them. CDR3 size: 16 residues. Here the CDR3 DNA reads TGTGCCAGCAGCGAGGGAGGCAGGGGGACCAAAAACATTCAGTACTTC. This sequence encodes CASSEGGRGTKNIQYF.

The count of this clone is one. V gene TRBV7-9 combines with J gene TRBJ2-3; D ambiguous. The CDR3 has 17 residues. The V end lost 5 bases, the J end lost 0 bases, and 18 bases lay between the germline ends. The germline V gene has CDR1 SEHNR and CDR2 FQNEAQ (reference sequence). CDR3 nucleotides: TGTGCCAGCAGCCCGTCCCGTCCGACAATCAGCACAGATACGCAGTATTTT. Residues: CASSPSRPTISTDTQYF.

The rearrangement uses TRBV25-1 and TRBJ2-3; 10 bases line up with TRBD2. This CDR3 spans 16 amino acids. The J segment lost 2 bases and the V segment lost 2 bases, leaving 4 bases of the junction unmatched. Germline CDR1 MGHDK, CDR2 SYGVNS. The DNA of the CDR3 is TGTGCCAGCAGTGAAACAGCGGGAGGGCTCACAGATACGCAGTATTTT. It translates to CASSETAGGLTDTQYF.